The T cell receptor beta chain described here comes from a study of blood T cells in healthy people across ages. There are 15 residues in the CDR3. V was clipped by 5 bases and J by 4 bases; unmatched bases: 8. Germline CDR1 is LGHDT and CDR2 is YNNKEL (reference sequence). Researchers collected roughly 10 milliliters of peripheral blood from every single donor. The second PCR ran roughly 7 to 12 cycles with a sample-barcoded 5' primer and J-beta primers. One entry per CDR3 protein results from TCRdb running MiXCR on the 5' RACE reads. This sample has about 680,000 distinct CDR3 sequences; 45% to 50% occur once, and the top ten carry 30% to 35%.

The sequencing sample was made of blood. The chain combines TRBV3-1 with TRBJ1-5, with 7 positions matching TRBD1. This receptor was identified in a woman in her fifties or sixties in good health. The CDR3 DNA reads TGTGCCAGCAGCTATACAGGGGTACGAAATCAGCCCCAGCATTTT. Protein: CASSYTGVRNQPQHF.